What follows are 20 T cell receptor beta chains derived from one specimen sequenced in a study of blood T cell repertoires in COVID-19. Only in-frame clones appear in the TCRdb table, and some are missing; sequencing was by immunoSEQ multiplex PCR. Altogether roughly 200,000 clones are present, 70% to 85% being singletons, with the ten largest covering approximately 13%. Source material: peripheral blood. The receptors here all came from a man aged 45 to 65 who had recovered from COVID-19.

The rearrangement joins TRBV30 to TRBJ1-5, with D hard to call. The germline V gene has CDR1 GTSNPN and CDR2 SVGIG (reference sequence). This CDR3 comprises 12 residues. V was clipped by 3 bases and J by 4 bases, with 7 bases between them. The CDR3 reads CAWSRENQPQHF. For the CDR3, the DNA is TGTGCCTGGAGCCGGGAAAATCAGCCCCAGCATTTT.

This chain connects TRBV30 to TRBJ1-5; possibly TRBD1 for D (5 bases). V lost 3 bases and J 6 bases, leaving 15 bases between the germline ends. This CDR3 has 14 residues. Per germline, CDR1 GTSNPN and CDR2 SVGIG (reference sequence). The CDR3: CAWSDGNRGQPQHF. In DNA, the CDR3 is TGTGCCTGGAGCGATGGCAATAGGGGTCAGCCCCAGCATTTT.

This chain links TRBV9 with TRBJ1-5, with a possible D match to TRBD1 (6 bases). The CDR3 covers 15 residues. Germline V gives CDR1 SGDLS, CDR2 YYNGEE. The V gene lost 2 bases and the J gene lost 4 bases, with 13 bases spanning the gap. The CDR3 DNA is TGTGCCAGCAGCGTCGGGGACATATCAAATCAGCCCCAGCATTTT. This translates into CASSVGDISNQPQHF.

This chain joins TRBV7-3 and TRBJ2-3; D uncertain. Germline lookup yields CDR1 SGHTA and CDR2 FQGTGA. The CDR3 sequence is 15 residues long. The V gene lost 3 bases and the J gene lost 0 bases, with 10 bases spanning the gap. CDR3 loop: CASSFVGPSTDTQYF. In nucleotides, the CDR3 is TGTGCCAGCAGCTTCGTCGGTCCTAGCACAGATACGCAGTATTTT.

The rearrangement uses TRBV30 and TRBJ1-2; no firm D call. Germline V lookup: CDR1 GTSNPN, CDR2 SVGIG (reference sequence). This CDR3 contains 10 residues. The CDR3: CSVLTEGYTF. The DNA of the CDR3 is TGTTCGGTCTTGACTGAAGGCTACACCTTC.

The chain couples TRBV20-1 to TRBJ2-5; 11 bases fit TRBD2. The V gene end was trimmed by 3 bases and the J gene end by 3 bases; junction bases not matched to a gene: 9. This CDR3 has 16 residues. The germline CDR1 and CDR2 sequences are DFQATT and SNEGSKA (reference sequence). CDR3 DNA sequence: TGCAGTGCTAGTAGGCCTAGCGGGAGGACCGAAGAGACCCAGTACTTC. The encoded protein is CSASRPSGRTEETQYF.

J is TRBJ2-7 and V is TRBV7-2, with 10 nucleotides matching TRBD2. The CDR3 covers 15 residues. Germline V lookup: CDR1 SGHTA, CDR2 FQGNSA. After removal of 2 bases from V and 2 bases from J, the junction contained 3 bases not matched to a gene. The CDR3 loop reads CASSLLAGEAYEQYF. In DNA, the CDR3 is TGTGCCAGCAGCTTACTAGCGGGGGAGGCCTACGAGCAGTACTTC.

The CDR3 loop is CASSDLDRAHEQYF. Here the CDR3 DNA reads TGTGCCAGCAGCGATCTAGACAGGGCCCACGAGCAGTACTTC. The genes are TRBV25-1 and TRBJ2-7, with TRBD1 matching 7 bases. V shed 6 bases, J shed 5 bases, and the junction held 10 bases outside the gene matches. Germline CDR1 is MGHDK and CDR2 is SYGVNS. The CDR3 extends over 14 amino acids.

This chain links TRBV15 with TRBJ2-7, with a possible D match to TRBD2 (6 bases). CDR3 length: 15 amino acids. Germline CDR1 LNHNV, CDR2 YYDKDF (reference sequence). V lost 0 bases, J lost 2 bases, and 11 bases lay in between. The CDR3 is CATSRENSGAYEQYF. The DNA for the CDR3 is TGTGCCACCAGCAGAGAGAATAGCGGAGCCTACGAGCAGTACTTC.

The V gene is TRBV7-2, the J gene TRBJ1-1; tentatively, D is TRBD1 (6 bases). The CDR3 sequence is 15 residues long. V dropped 1 base and J dropped 0 bases, with 9 bases sitting between them. Germline CDR1 SGHTA, CDR2 FQGNSA. The CDR3, as DNA: TGTGCCAGCAGCTTAGACAGGGTTATGAACACTGAAGCTTTCTTT. Amino acids: CASSLDRVMNTEAFF. The entire variable domain, with the rest obtained from reference TRBV7-2 and TRBJ1-1, is as follows: GAGVSQSPSNKVTEKGKDVELRCDPISGHTALYWYRQSLGQGLEFLIYFQGNSAPDKSGLPSDRFSAERTGGSVSTLTIQRTQQEDSAVYLCASSLDRVMNTEAFFGQGTRLTVV.

This CDR3 reads CASSLVTTEEQYF. The CDR3 coding sequence is TGCGCCAGCAGCTTGGTGACTACGGAAGAGCAGTACTTC. This sequence joins TRBV5-1 and TRBJ2-7; TRBD2 is a possible D gene (5 bases). Germline CDR1 and CDR2: SGHRS and YFSETQ. CDR3 length equals 13 residues. V dropped 0 bases and J dropped 7 bases, with 11 bases sitting between them.

This chain links TRBV5-6 with TRBJ2-1; 8 nucleotides align to TRBD2. V lost 1 base to trimming and J lost 9 bases; unmatched junction nucleotides: 12. Germline V CDR1 and CDR2: SGHDT, YYEEEE. The CDR3 has 16 amino acids. As DNA, the CDR3 is TGTGCCAGCAGCTTGTATATAGCGGGATTAGAATTTGAGCAGTTCTTC. It codes for CASSLYIAGLEFEQFF.

The chain uses TRBV7-9 and TRBJ2-2, with 7 bases fitting TRBD1. This CDR3 is 16 amino acids long. Germline CDR1 reads SEHNR; CDR2 reads FQNEAQ (reference sequence). The V and J ends lost 1 base and 0 bases, in that order; junction bases with no gene match: 2. CDR3 protein: CASSLGDRSNTGELFF. The CDR3 region has the DNA TGTGCCAGCAGCTTAGGGGACAGATCGAACACCGGGGAGCTGTTTTTT.

This chain joins TRBV9 and TRBJ2-7, with TRBD1 matching 7 bases. CDR1 and CDR2 (germline): SGDLS, YYNGEE. This CDR3 is built from 15 residues. Unmatched junction bases numbered 10, after V lost 5 bases and J lost 2 bases. The CDR3 spells CASSETDRPTYEQYF. The CDR3 DNA sequence: TGTGCCAGCAGTGAAACGGACAGGCCTACCTACGAGCAGTACTTC.

This chain links TRBV18 with TRBJ2-5, with D uncertain. CDR1 KGHSH and CDR2 LQKENI come from the germline V gene. V gave up 6 bases and J gave up 1 base, with 12 bases separating them. This CDR3 has 14 residues. CDR3 in DNA: TGTGCCAGCTCCCGAGGCCAAATCCAAGAGACCCAGTACTTC. It specifies CASSRGQIQETQYF.

The V call is TRBV30, the J call TRBJ2-1; TRBD2 aligns across 14 bases. Per germline, CDR1 GTSNPN and CDR2 SVGIG (reference sequence). With V trimmed by 8 bases and J by 8 bases, 2 bases remained unmatched. This CDR3 region has 12 residues. The CDR3 reads CAGTSGSDEQFF. DNA for the CDR3: TGTGCCGGGACTAGCGGGAGCGATGAGCAGTTCTTC.

V is TRBV30 and J is TRBJ2-1; TRBD2 matches at 9 bases. V lost 0 bases and J lost 8; bases outside the gene matches: 11. This CDR3 spans 16 amino acids. Germline values: CDR1 GTSNPN, CDR2 SVGIG (reference sequence). CDR3 loop: CAWSVLGGRVRDEQFF. The CDR3 coding sequence is TGTGCCTGGAGTGTACTCGGCGGGAGGGTTCGGGATGAGCAGTTCTTC. Looking up the rest from reference TRBV30 and TRBJ2-1 gives the full variable domain: SQTIHQWPATLVQPVGSPLSLECTVEGTSNPNLYWYRQAAGRGLQLLFYSVGIGQISSEVPQNLSASRPQDRQFILSSKKLLLSDSGFYLCAWSVLGGRVRDEQFFGPGTRLTVL.

The chain recombines TRBV6-1 with TRBJ2-2, with D maybe TRBD1 (6 bases). Trimming shortened V by 3 bases and J by 4 bases, and 12 bases separated the two germline ends. Germline V gene data show CDR1 as MNHNS and CDR2 as SASEGT. CDR3 size: 15 residues. The CDR3 DNA reads as TGTGCCAGCAGTGATAGGACAGTGAGCACCGGGGAGCTGTTTTTT. It translates to CASSDRTVSTGELFF.

The CDR3 coding sequence is TGTGCCAGCAGCTCCGGACTAGCGGGACTCGATGAGCAGTTCTTC. Its protein product is CASSSGLAGLDEQFF. V and J are TRBV11-2 and TRBJ2-1; 12 nucleotides line up with TRBD2. Trimming took 4 bases from V and 8 from J; bases not matched to a gene: 6. The CDR3 length is 15 residues. Per the germline V gene, CDR1 is SGHAT and CDR2 is FQNNGV.

The rearrangement links TRBV18 to TRBJ2-2; no reliable D call. The CDR3 has 15 residues. Trimming removed 3 bases from V and 0 bases from J, with 8 bases in between. Per the germline V gene, CDR1 is KGHSH and CDR2 is LQKENI. CDR3 residues: CASSPGSANTGELFF. CDR3 coding DNA: TGTGCCAGCTCACCGGGCAGTGCGAACACCGGGGAGCTGTTTTTT.